This T cell receptor (beta chain) was sequenced for a study of OX40 agonist ivuxolimab in advanced cancers. As for the study more broadly: Ivuxolimab was an agonistic, fully human IgG2 monoclonal antibody directed against OX40 (CD134), a costimulatory receptor. Intravenous ivuxolimab was administered to patients every 2 weeks at six dose levels: 0.01, 0.1, 0.3, 1.5, 3 and 10 mg/kg. Among the roughly 52 dose-escalation patients, some 20 had hepatocellular carcinoma, roughly 15 melanoma, 9 renal cell carcinoma and 9 head and neck cancer. The dose-escalation cohort was about 86% male with a mean age of roughly 62 years, ranging from about 23 to 85. Patients were allowed to have had prior anti-PD-1, anti-PD-L1 or anti-CTLA-4 therapy, and 40% to 45% of the dose-escalation patients had been treated with checkpoint inhibitors. Partial responses occurred in three dose-escalation patients: two with cutaneous melanoma and one with hepatocellular carcinoma. The point of sequencing TCRbeta in the periphery was to test whether ivuxolimab changed TCR sequence diversity and drove clonal T-cell expansion. The paper describes the monotherapy dose-escalation part (N ≈ 50 patients) of the phase I trial of ivuxolimab. On the study overall, not on this receptor specifically: At doses from 0.1 to 3.0 mg/kg, clonal expansion was seen in both CD4+ and CD8+ blood T cells between baseline and week 6. Which antigens the clonally expanded peripheral T cells were specific for was not determined. Low levels of normalized T-cell clonal expansion were also shown by some nonresponding patients. After ivuxolimab, CD8+ T cells had more expanded clones than CD4+ T cells on average. Partial responders in the 0.1-3.0 mg/kg groups had among the lowest normalized peripheral clonal expansion, especially among CD8+ T cells.

In the case of this clone: Its antigen remains unidentified. The input lacks base qualities; no much larger clone sits a single base away.

Genomic DNA was isolated from the sorted cells so that the TCRbeta CDR3 region could be sequenced. TCRbeta CDR3 regions were sequenced using the immunoSEQ Assay. In TCRdb, the immuneACCESS table is reduced to in-frame sequences with V and J assigned. These tables do not hold every clone; where another copy was compared, an unresolved V gene accounts for under half, and the others remain unexplained. The sample table contains tens of thousands of clones; only one count was recorded for about nine tenths of them. The top ten clones comprise roughly 3.3% of the sample. Patients with autoimmune disease history or receiving systemic immunosuppression were excluded from the trial. Peripheral blood for TCR sequencing was collected from all dose cohorts at baseline, on cycle 4 day 1, and on cycle 7 day 1. Samples came from an open-label, multicenter, first-in-human phase I dose-escalation trial of ivuxolimab. Adults with locally advanced or metastatic melanoma, renal cell, hepatocellular, or head and neck squamous cell carcinoma were enrolled in the trial. Before TCR sequencing, CD4+ and CD8+ T cells were separately sorted from peripheral blood.

The germline V gene supplies CDR1 SGHDN and CDR2 FVKESK. V has 1 base trimmed and J has 5 bases trimmed; junction bases matching no gene number 2. There are 16 amino acids in the CDR3, from cysteine to phenylalanine inclusive. The DNA shown is the 48-base CDR3, in frame from base 1. The receptor's source is an adult with an advanced solid tumor such as melanoma, head and neck, liver or kidney cancer. The starting material was CD4+ or CD8+ T cells sorted from blood, obtained in a trial of the OX40 agonist ivuxolimab. The sequence is built from TRBV14 and TRBJ2-5, and 15 bases in between align with TRBD2. At the DNA level, the sequence is TGTGCCAGCAGCCAAGGGGGACTAGCGGGAGGTGAGACCCAGTACTTC. It specifies CASSQGGLAGGETQYF.